The present entry profiles one T cell receptor (beta chain) with its context. Its target is not known. The data derive from a study of CD8 T cells in Susac syndrome. Study results and limitations: The study's TCR sequencing and HLA analysis covered a relatively small number of individuals, and the study acknowledged this.

The RNA, 0.5 to 1 ug, was put through reverse transcription using random hexamers. TCRdb redid the calling of the immunoSEQ multiplex PCR reads with MiXCR, one entry per CDR3 protein. Altogether about 83,000 distinct CDR3 sequences are present, 95% to 96% being singletons, with the ten largest covering more than 0.35%. This receptor was obtained from a human donor with Susac syndrome. What was sequenced was CD8+ T cells from PBMCs.

CDR3: CASIERLSYNEQFF. Written as DNA, the CDR3 is TGTGCCAGCATCGAGCGCCTCTCCTACAATGAGCAGTTCTTC. The chain links TRBV7-8 to TRBJ2-1; no firm D call. There are 14 residues in the CDR3. Per the germline V gene, CDR1 is SGHVS and CDR2 is FQNEAQ. V shed 7 bases and J shed 0 bases, with 10 bases lying between them.